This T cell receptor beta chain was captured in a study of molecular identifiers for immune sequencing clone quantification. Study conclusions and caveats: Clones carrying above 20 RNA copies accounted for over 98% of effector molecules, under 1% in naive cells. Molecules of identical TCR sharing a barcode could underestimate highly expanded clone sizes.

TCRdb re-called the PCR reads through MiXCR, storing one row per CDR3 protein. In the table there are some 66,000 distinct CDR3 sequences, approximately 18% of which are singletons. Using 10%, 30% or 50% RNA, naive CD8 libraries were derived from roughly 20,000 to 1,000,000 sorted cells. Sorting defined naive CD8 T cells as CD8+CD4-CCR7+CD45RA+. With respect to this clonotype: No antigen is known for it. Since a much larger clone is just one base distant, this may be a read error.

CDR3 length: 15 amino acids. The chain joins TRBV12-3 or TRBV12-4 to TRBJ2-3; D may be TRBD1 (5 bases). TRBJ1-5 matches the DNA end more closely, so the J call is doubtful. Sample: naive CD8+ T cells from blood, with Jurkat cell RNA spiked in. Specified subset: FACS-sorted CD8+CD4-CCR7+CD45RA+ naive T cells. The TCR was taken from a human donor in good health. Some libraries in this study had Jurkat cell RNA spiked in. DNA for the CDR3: TGTGCCAGCACCCCGGGGGAGGGTGCGTGGGATACGCAGCATTTT. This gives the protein CASTPGEGAWDTQHF.